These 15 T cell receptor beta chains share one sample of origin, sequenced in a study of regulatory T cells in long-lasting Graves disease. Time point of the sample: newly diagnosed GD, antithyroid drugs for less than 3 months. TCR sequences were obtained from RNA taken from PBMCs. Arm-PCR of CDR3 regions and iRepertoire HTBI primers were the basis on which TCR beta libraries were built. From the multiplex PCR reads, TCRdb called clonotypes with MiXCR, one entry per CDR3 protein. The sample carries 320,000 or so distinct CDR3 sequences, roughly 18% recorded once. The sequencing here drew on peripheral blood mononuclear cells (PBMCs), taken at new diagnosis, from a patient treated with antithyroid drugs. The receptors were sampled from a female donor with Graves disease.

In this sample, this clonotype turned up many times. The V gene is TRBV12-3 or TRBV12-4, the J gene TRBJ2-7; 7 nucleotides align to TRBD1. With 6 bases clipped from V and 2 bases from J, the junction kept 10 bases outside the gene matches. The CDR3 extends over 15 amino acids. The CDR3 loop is CASSSPRDSPYEQYF. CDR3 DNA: TGTGCCAGCAGCTCCCCTCGGGACAGTCCCTACGAGCAGTACTTC.

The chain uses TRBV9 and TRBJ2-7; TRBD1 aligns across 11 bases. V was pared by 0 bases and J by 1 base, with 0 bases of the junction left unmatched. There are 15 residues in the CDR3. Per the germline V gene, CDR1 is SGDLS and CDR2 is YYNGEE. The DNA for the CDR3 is TGTGCCAGCAGCGTAGGGGACAGGGGGTCCTACGAGCAGTACTTC. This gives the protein CASSVGDRGSYEQYF.

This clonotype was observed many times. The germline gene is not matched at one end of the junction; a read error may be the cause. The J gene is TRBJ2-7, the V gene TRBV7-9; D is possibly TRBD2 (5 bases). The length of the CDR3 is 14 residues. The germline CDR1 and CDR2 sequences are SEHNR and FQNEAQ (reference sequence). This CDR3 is CASSVGVFPYEQYF. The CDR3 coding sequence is TGTGCTAGCAGCGTCGGGGTATTCCCCTACGAGCAGTACTTC.

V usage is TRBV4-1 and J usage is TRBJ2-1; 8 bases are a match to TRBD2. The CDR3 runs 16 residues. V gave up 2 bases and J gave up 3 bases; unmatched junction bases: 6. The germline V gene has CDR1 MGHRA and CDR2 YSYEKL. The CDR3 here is CASSQSGLGNYNEQFF. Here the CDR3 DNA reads TGCGCCAGCAGCCAATCGGGACTAGGGAACTACAATGAGCAGTTCTTC.

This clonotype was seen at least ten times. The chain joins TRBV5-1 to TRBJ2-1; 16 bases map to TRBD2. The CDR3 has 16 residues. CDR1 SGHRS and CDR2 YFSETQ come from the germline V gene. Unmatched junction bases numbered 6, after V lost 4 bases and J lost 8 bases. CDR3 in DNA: TGCGCCAGCAGCCCCGGGACTAGCGGGAGGGTCCATGAGCAGTTCTTC. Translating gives CASSPGTSGRVHEQFF.

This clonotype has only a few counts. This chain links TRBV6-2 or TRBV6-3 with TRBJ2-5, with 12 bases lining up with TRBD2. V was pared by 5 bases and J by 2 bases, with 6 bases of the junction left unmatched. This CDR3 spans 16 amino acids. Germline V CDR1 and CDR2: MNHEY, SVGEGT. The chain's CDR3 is CASSPRTSGAQETQYF. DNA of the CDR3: TGTGCCAGCAGTCCAAGGACTAGCGGGGCTCAAGAGACCCAGTACTTC.

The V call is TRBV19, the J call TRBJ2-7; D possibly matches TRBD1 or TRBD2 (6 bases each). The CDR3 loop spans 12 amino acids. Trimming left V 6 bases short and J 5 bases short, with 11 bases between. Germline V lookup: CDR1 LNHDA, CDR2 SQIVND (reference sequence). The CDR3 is CASREGGDEQYF. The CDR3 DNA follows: TGTGCCAGTAGAGAGGGGGGCGACGAGCAGTACTTC.

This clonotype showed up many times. CDR3 nucleotide sequence: TGTGCCAGCAGCTTGGGGTACAGTGGGGGCGGCTCCGGCCGGCATGAGCAGTTCTTC. Residues: CASSLGYSGGGSGRHEQFF. The rearrangement uses TRBV5-5 and TRBJ2-1; maybe TRBD1 (6 bases). The germline V gene encodes CDR1 SGHKS and CDR2 YYEKEE (reference sequence). The germline V and J ends were trimmed by 0 bases and 8 bases, with 27 bases remaining between them. The CDR3 covers 19 residues.

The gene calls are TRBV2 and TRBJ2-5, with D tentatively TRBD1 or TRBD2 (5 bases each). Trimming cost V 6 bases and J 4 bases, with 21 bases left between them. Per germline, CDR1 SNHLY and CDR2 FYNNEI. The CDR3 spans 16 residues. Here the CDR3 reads CASSQDVGRRGETQYF. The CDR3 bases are TGTGCCAGCAGCCAAGATGTGGGGAGAAGGGGAGAGACCCAGTACTTC.

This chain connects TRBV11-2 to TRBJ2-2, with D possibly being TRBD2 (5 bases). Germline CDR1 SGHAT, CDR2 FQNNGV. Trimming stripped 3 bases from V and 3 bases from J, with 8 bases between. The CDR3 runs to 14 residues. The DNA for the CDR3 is TGTGCCAGCAGCTTGGAGCGGTACACCGGGGAGCTGTTTTTT. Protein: CASSLERYTGELFF.

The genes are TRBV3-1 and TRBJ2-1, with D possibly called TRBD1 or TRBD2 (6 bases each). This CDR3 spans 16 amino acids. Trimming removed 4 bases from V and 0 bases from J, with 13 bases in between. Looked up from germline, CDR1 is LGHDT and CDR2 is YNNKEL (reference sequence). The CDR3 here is CASSPPGASSYNEQFF. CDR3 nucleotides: TGTGCCAGCAGCCCCCCGGGGGCGTCCTCCTACAATGAGCAGTTCTTC.

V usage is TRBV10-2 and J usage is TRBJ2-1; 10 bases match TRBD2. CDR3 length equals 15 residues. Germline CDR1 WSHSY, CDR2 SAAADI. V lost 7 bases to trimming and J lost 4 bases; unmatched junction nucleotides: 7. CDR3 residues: CASNLAGVRYNEQFF. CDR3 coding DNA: TGCGCCAGCAACCTAGCGGGAGTAAGGTACAATGAGCAGTTCTTC.

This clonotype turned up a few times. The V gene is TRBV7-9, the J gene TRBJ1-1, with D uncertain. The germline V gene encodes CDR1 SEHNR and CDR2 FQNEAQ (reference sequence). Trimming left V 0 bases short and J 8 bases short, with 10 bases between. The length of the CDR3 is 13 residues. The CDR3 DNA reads TGTGCCAGCAGCTTAGCCCAGGCAAAGGAAGCTTTCTTT. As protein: CASSLAQAKEAFF.

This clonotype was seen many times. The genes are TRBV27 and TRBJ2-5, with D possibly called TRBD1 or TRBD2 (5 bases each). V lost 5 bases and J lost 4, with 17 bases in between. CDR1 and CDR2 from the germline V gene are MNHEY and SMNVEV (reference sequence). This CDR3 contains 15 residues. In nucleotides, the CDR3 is TGTGCCAGCAGTCCTTTGAGAGGGGAGAGAGAGACCCAGTACTTC. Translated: CASSPLRGERETQYF.

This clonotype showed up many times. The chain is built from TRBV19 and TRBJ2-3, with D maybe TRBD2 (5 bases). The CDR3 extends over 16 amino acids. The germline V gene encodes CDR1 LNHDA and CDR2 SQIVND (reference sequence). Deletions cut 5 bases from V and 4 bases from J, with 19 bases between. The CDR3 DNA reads TGTGCCAGTAGTTCCGCGATAGGCCGGGGAGCAGATACGCAGTATTTT. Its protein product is CASSSAIGRGADTQYF.